The 21 T cell receptor beta chains below come from one sample, sequenced in a study of spatial heterogeneity in lung cancer (dated 2019 in TCRdb). In the paper's terms, the time point label means: sample taken at primary tumor resection. Library generation was performed with 5' RACE. Sequenced using a NextSeq 500. TCRdb took the public reads, trimmed them with fastp at Q25, ran MiXCR for clone calling and kept in-frame beta chains. Every distinct CDR3 protein forms one entry, paired with its most common genes and DNA. The sample includes more than 2,500 distinct CDR3 sequences, with 7.5% to 10% observed a single time. Approximately 21% of the sample comes from the top ten. This material consisted of normal lung tissue next to the tumor, taken at surgery. The receptors were sampled from a male donor with early-stage non-small cell lung cancer.

This clonotype was picked up many times. CDR3 in DNA: TGCGCCAGCGGGGACCACCTTGGTCGTTACAATGAGCAGTTCTTC. Its protein product is CASGDHLGRYNEQFF. V gene TRBV5-1 combines with J gene TRBJ2-1; the D gene could be TRBD1 or TRBD2 (5 bases each). V was pared by 7 bases and J by 4 bases, with 18 bases between. Germline V gene lookup returns CDR1 SGHRS and CDR2 YFSETQ. The CDR3 runs 15 residues. The full variable domain, its missing parts supplied by reference TRBV5-1 and TRBJ2-1, is KAGVTQTPRYLIKTRGQQVTLSCSPISGHRSVSWYQQTPGQGLQFLFEYFSETQRNKGNFPGRFSGRQFSNSRSEMNVSTLELGDSALYLCASGDHLGRYNEQFFGPGTRLTVL.

By share, this clonotype counts as medium-sized. The chain uses TRBV6-6 and TRBJ1-1, with D possibly being TRBD1 (5 bases). The CDR3 spans 14 residues. Trimming pared 7 bases from V and 1 base from J, leaving 13 bases between. The V gene's germline CDR1 is MNHNY and CDR2 SVGAGI (reference sequence). CDR3 residues: CASIRGQGNTEAFF. DNA for the CDR3: TGTGCCAGCATTCGCGGGCAGGGGAACACTGAAGCTTTCTTT.

This clonotype is labeled as medium-sized. The genes are TRBV20-1 and TRBJ2-7; no reliable D call. CDR3 size: 13 residues. V was pared by 5 bases and J by 7 bases, with 18 bases between. CDR1 is DFQATT, CDR2 SNEGSKA, per germline (reference sequence). DNA of the CDR3: TGCAGTGCTCACCCAGCCTATCACGATGAGCAGTACTTC. It yields the protein CSAHPAYHDEQYF.

This clonotype rates as medium-sized. The J gene is TRBJ1-1, the V gene TRBV5-8, with D maybe TRBD1 (5 bases). V gave up 0 bases and J gave up 4 bases, with 13 bases separating them. CDR1 and CDR2 from the germline V gene are SGHTS and YDEGEE. The CDR3 extends over 15 amino acids. The CDR3 reads CASSLDGTGGTEAFF. CDR3 nucleotides: TGTGCCAGCAGCTTGGATGGGACGGGAGGCACTGAAGCTTTCTTT.

CDR3 in amino acids: CASSYQRPSYEQYF. CDR3 sequence (DNA): TGTGCCAGCAGTTACCAGCGGCCCTCCTACGAGCAGTACTTC. This chain uses TRBV28 with TRBJ2-7; tentatively, D is TRBD2 (5 bases). Trimming left V 4 bases short and J 0 bases short, with 10 bases between. The length of the CDR3 is 14 residues. Per the germline V gene, CDR1 is MDHEN and CDR2 is SYDVKM.

This sequence joins TRBV4-2 and TRBJ2-5, with 7 bases identical to TRBD1. The CDR3 has 14 residues. With 2 bases clipped from V and 5 bases from J, the junction kept 5 bases outside the gene matches. Germline-derived CDR1 and CDR2 are LGHNA and YNFKEQ. The CDR3 protein is CASSQRTGGETQYF. DNA of the CDR3: TGTGCCAGCAGCCAACGGACAGGCGGGGAGACCCAGTACTTC.

Relative to its sample, this clonotype is medium-sized. Written as DNA, the CDR3 is TGTGCCAGTAGTATGAGTGGGAGCGCCCTAAGGGAGCAGTTCTTC. Protein product: CASSMSGSALREQFF. The chain is built from TRBV19 and TRBJ2-1; D might be TRBD2 (5 bases). The V end lost 3 bases, the J end lost 10 bases, and 19 bases lay between the germline ends. The CDR3 spans 15 residues. Germline V gene data show CDR1 as LNHDA and CDR2 as SQIVND (reference sequence). The full variable domain, with the rest looked up from reference TRBV19 and TRBJ2-1, is DGGITQSPKYLFRKEGQNVTLSCEQNLNHDAMYWYRQDPGQGLRLIYYSQIVNDFQKGDIAEGYSVSREKKESFPLTVTSAQKNPTAFYLCASSMSGSALREQFFGPGTRLTVL.

This clonotype appeared many times. The chain employs TRBV6-6 and TRBJ2-4; D is unresolved. The CDR3 is 14 residues long. The germline V and J ends were trimmed by 5 bases and 3 bases, with 11 bases remaining between them. Germline V lookup: CDR1 MNHNY, CDR2 SVGAGI (reference sequence). The CDR3 loop reads CASSQRVNKNIQYF. CDR3 nucleotides: TGTGCCAGCAGTCAAAGGGTCAACAAAAACATTCAGTACTTC.

This clonotype is labeled medium-sized (0.01 to 0.1%). The genes are TRBV29-1 and TRBJ2-7; TRBD2 matches 7 bases. This CDR3 is 14 amino acids long. Germline CDR1 is SQVTM and CDR2 is ANQGSEA. V trimming: 1 base; J trimming: 0 bases; junction bases outside the gene matches: 3. The CDR3: CSVEGGGSSYEQYF. In nucleotides, the CDR3 is TGCAGCGTTGAAGGGGGGGGAAGCTCCTACGAGCAGTACTTC.

This clonotype has at least ten counts. The V and J genes are TRBV4-3 and TRBJ2-7, with D perhaps TRBD2 (6 bases). Germline CDR1 is LGHNA and CDR2 is YSLEER. V was pared by 1 base and J by 0 bases, with 10 bases between. The CDR3 is 15 amino acids. CDR3 nucleotides: TGCGCCAGCAGCCAAGTGGCGGACTACTCCTACGAGCAGTACTTC. Translating gives CASSQVADYSYEQYF.

This clonotype is labeled as medium-sized. J is TRBJ2-1 and V is TRBV12-3 or TRBV12-4; 7 nucleotides align to TRBD2. The ends lost 2 bases at V and 7 bases at J; junction bases unmatched: 8. This CDR3 is built from 15 residues. DNA of the CDR3: TGTGCCAGCAGTTTATTCGGGCCAGCGGGGAATGAGCAGTTCTTC. This sequence encodes CASSLFGPAGNEQFF.

This chain uses TRBV24-1 with TRBJ2-1; no firm D call. CDR3 length: 15 amino acids. Per germline, CDR1 KGHDR and CDR2 SFDVKD. V shed 0 bases and J shed 9 bases, with 14 bases lying between them. This chain's CDR3 is CATSDLQLEGGEQFF. The CDR3 DNA is TGTGCCACCAGTGATTTGCAGCTCGAAGGCGGTGAGCAGTTCTTC.

This clonotype counts as large. The rearrangement uses TRBV20-1 and TRBJ2-7; 7 bases line up with TRBD1. The CDR3 consists of 12 residues. The germline V gene has CDR1 DFQATT and CDR2 SNEGSKA (reference sequence). V was clipped by 6 bases and J by 4 bases; unmatched bases: 6. The CDR3 reads CSARDSLYEQYF. CDR3 bases: TGCAGTGCAAGGGACAGCCTGTACGAGCAGTACTTC.

This clonotype occurred many times. The chain employs TRBV20-1 and TRBJ2-3; possibly TRBD2 for D (7 bases). The length of the CDR3 is 15 residues. V gave up 5 bases and J gave up 0 bases, with 15 bases separating them. Germline V CDR1 and CDR2: DFQATT, SNEGSKA (reference sequence). DNA for the CDR3: TGCAGTGCTGGTCTAGGGGGGGCTAGCACAGATACGCAGTATTTT. It is translated as CSAGLGGASTDTQYF.

This clonotype was seen a handful of times. The chain joins TRBV11-3 to TRBJ2-1; 8 bases match TRBD2. Germline V gives CDR1 SGHNT, CDR2 YENEEA. Germline trimming cut 1 base from V and 7 bases from J; bases unmatched to any gene: 12. The CDR3 has 17 amino acids. CDR3 sequence reads: CASSLGGGTRRANEQFF. CDR3 in DNA: TGTGCCAGCAGCTTAGGAGGGGGGACTAGAAGAGCGAATGAGCAGTTCTTC.

In this sample, this clonotype is medium-sized. The gene calls are TRBV21-1 and TRBJ2-7; TRBD2, the table's D call, lacks a check against the DNA. TRBV21-1 is listed as a pseudogene. This CDR3 spans 17 amino acids. The CDR3 region has the DNA TGTGCCAGCAGCAAAATGAGGGGTACTAGGGATACCTACGAGCAGTACTTC. It is translated as CASSKMRGTRDTYEQYF.

This clonotype is deemed medium-sized. This chain uses TRBV7-8 with TRBJ2-3; D possibly corresponds to TRBD1 (6 bases). V was cut by 2 bases and J by 1 base, with 7 bases left in between. Germline CDR1 reads SGHVS; CDR2 reads FQNEAQ. This CDR3 region has 14 residues. In nucleotides, the CDR3 is TGTGCCAGCAGCTTATCAGGGGGCACAGATACGCAGTATTTT. Translated, it gives CASSLSGGTDTQYF.

This clonotype rates as medium-sized. The chain recombines TRBV19 with TRBJ1-5; D ambiguous. The V end lost 3 bases, the J end lost 4 bases, and 4 bases lay between the germline ends. Germline CDR1 is LNHDA and CDR2 is SQIVND (reference sequence). The CDR3 spans 12 residues. CDR3 in amino acids: CASSIGNQPQHF. The CDR3, as DNA: TGTGCCAGTAGTATCGGGAATCAGCCCCAGCATTTT.

This clonotype is medium-sized in the sample. The chain joins TRBV20-1 to TRBJ2-3; D unresolved. The V end was cut by 3 bases, the J end by 7 bases, with 14 bases between. The germline gives CDR1 DFQATT, CDR2 SNEGSKA (reference sequence). The CDR3 has 13 amino acids. The CDR3 here is CSASPTPTNTQYF. In nucleotides, the CDR3 is TGCAGTGCTAGTCCCACCCCCACTAATACGCAGTATTTT.

This clonotype ranks as medium-sized. The chain couples TRBV5-1 to TRBJ2-5, with TRBD2 matching over 11 bases. The CDR3 sequence is 16 residues long. J gave up 2 bases and V 4 bases, and 7 bases lay outside the gene matches. Looked up from germline, CDR1 is SGHRS and CDR2 is YFSETQ. CDR3 sequence: CASSTSLAGVQETQYF. Written as DNA, the CDR3 is TGCGCCAGCAGCACATCACTAGCGGGAGTTCAAGAGACCCAGTACTTC.

V and J are TRBV10-2 and TRBJ1-2, with TRBD1 identical over 7 bases. After removal of 4 bases from V and 3 bases from J, the junction contained 2 bases not matched to a gene. Germline assignment: CDR1 WSHSY and CDR2 SAAADI. The CDR3 sequence is 13 residues long. Here the CDR3 DNA reads TGCGCCAGCAGTGGGACAGGAGACTATGGCTACACCTTC. It yields the protein CASSGTGDYGYTF.